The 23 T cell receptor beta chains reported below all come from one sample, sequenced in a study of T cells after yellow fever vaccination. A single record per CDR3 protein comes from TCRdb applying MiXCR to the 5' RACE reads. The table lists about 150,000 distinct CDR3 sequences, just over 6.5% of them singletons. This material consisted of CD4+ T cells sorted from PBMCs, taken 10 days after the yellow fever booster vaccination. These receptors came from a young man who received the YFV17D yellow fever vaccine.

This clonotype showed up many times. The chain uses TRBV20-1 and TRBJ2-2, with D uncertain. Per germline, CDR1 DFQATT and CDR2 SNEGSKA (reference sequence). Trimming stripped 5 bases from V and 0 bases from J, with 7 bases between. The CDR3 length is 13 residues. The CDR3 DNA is TGCAGTGCTCCTGGGGCGAACACCGGGGAGCTGTTTTTT. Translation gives CSAPGANTGELFF.

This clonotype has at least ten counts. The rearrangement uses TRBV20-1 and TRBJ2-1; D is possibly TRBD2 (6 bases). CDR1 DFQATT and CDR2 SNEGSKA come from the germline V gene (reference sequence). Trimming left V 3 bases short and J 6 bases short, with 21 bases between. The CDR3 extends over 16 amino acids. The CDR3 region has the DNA TGCAGTGCTAGCGAGATCCCGGGACTCCTCACCAATGAGCAGTTCTTC. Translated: CSASEIPGLLTNEQFF.

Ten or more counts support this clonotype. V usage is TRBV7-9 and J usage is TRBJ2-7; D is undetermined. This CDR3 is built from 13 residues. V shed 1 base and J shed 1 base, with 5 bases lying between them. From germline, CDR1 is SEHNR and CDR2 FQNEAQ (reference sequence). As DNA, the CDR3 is TGTGCCAGCAGCTTAGAGATGTCCTACGAGCAGTACTTC. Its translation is CASSLEMSYEQYF.

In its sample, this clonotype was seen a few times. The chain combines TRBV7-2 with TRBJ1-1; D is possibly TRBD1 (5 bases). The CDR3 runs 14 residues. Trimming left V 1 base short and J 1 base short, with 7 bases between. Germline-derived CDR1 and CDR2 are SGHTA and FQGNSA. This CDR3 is CASSLGGENTEAFF. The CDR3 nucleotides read TGTGCCAGCAGCTTAGGGGGGGAGAACACTGAAGCTTTCTTT. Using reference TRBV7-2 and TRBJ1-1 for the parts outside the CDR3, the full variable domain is GAGVSQSPSNKVTEKGKDVELRCDPISGHTALYWYRQSLGQGLEFLIYFQGNSAPDKSGLPSDRFSAERTGGSVSTLTIQRTQQEDSAVYLCASSLGGENTEAFFGQGTRLTVV.

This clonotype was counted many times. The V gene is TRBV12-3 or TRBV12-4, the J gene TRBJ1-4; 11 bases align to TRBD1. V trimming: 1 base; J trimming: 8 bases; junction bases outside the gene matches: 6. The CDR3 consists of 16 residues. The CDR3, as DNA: TGTGCCAGCAGTTTAGACCGGACAGGGGGCGGGGAAAAACTGTTTTTT. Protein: CASSLDRTGGGEKLFF.

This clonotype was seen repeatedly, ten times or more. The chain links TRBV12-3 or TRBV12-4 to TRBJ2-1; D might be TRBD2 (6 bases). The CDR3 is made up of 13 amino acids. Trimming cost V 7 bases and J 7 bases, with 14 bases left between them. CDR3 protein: CASTLSSGNEQFF. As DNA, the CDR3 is TGTGCCAGCACTCTGTCGAGCGGGAATGAGCAGTTCTTC.

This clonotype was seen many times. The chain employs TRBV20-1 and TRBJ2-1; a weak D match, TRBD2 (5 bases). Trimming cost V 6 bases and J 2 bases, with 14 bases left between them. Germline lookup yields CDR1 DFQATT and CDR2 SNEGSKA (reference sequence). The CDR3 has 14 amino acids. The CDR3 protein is CSAMSGRAYNEQFF. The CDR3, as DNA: TGCAGTGCCATGAGCGGAAGAGCCTACAATGAGCAGTTCTTC.

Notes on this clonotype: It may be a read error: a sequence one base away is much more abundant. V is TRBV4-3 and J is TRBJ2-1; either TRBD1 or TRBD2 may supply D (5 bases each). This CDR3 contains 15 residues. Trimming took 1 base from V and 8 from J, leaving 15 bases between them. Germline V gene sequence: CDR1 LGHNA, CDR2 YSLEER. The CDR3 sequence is CASSQGGFRGDEQFF. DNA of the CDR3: TGCGCCAGCAGCCAAGGCGGGTTTAGAGGGGATGAGCAGTTCTTC.

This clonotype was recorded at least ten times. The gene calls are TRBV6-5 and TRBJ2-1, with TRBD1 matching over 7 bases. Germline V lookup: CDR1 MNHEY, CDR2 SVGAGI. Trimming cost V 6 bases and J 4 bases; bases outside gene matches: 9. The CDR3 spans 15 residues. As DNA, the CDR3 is TGTGCCAGCAGACCCCCGGGACAGAGTTACAATGAGCAGTTCTTC. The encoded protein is CASRPPGQSYNEQFF.

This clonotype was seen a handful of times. The chain's CDR3 is CASGRGTTHEQYF. The DNA of the CDR3 is TGTGCCTCAGGAAGGGGGACGACCCACGAGCAGTACTTC. The genes are TRBV30 and TRBJ2-7; tentative D call: TRBD1 (6 bases). The CDR3 is 13 residues long. CDR1 is GTSNPN and CDR2 is SVGIG in the germline V gene (reference sequence). V was cut by 7 bases and J by 5 bases, with 18 bases left in between.

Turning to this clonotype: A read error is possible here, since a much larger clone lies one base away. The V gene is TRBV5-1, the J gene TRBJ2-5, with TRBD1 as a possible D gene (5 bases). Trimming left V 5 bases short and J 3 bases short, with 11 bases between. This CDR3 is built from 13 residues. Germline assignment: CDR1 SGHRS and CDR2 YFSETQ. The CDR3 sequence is CASSFRAEETQYF. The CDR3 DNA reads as TGCGCCAGCAGTTTCAGGGCCGAAGAGACCCAGTACTTC.

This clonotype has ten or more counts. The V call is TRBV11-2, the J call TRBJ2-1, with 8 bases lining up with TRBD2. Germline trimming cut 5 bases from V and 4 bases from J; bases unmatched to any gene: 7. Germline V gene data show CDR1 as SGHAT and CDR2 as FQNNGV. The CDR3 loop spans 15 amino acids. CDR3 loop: CASSPGTSKYNEQFF. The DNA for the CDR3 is TGTGCCAGCAGCCCAGGGACTAGTAAGTACAATGAGCAGTTCTTC.

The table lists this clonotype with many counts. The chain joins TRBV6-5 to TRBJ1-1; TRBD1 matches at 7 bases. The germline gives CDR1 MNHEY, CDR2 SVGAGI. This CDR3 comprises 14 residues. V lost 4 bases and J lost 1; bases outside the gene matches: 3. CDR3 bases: TGTGCCAGCAGTTTCCGGGACAGGAACACTGAAGCTTTCTTT. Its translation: CASSFRDRNTEAFF.

CDR3 sequence (DNA): TGTGCCAGCAGTGAGCAGGGCAGGGGGCCGGGAGATACGCAGTATTTT. This codes for CASSEQGRGPGDTQYF. The J gene is TRBJ2-3, the V gene TRBV25-1; 8 bases match TRBD1. Trimming cost V 3 bases and J 5 bases; bases outside gene matches: 10. Germline CDR1 reads MGHDK; CDR2 reads SYGVNS. The CDR3 is 16 residues long.

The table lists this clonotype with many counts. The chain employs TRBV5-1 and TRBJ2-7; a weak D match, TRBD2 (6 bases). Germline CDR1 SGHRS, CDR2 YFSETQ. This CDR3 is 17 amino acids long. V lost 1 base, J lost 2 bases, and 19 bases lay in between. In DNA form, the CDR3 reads TGCGCCAGCAGCTTGTCGGACTCGGGACTTTCCACCTACGAGCAGTACTTC. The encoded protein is CASSLSDSGLSTYEQYF.

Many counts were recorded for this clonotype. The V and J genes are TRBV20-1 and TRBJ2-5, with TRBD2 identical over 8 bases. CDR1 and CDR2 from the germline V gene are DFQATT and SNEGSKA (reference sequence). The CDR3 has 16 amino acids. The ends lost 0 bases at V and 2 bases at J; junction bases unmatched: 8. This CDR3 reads CSARDWLAGLQETQYF. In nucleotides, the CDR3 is TGCAGTGCTAGAGATTGGCTAGCGGGCCTTCAAGAGACCCAGTACTTC.

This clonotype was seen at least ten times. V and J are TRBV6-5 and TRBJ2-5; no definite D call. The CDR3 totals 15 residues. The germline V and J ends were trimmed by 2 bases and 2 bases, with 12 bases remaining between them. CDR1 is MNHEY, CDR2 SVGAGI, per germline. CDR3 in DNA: TGTGCCAGCAGTTACGGCCCGGTCAAACAAGAGACCCAGTACTTC. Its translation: CASSYGPVKQETQYF.

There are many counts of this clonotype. CDR3 amino acids: CASSEAEGAYEQYF. DNA of the CDR3: TGTGCCAGCAGTGAAGCAGAGGGAGCCTACGAGCAGTACTTC. The chain uses TRBV2 and TRBJ2-7; D may be TRBD2 (5 bases). The CDR3 length is 14 residues. The ends were cut back, 0 bases at V and 2 bases at J, with 8 bases in the middle. Germline values: CDR1 SNHLY, CDR2 FYNNEI.

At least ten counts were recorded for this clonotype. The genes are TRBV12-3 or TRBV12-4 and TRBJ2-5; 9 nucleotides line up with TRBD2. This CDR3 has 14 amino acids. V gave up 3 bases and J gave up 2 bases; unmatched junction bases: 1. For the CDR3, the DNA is TGTGCCAGCAGTTTTAGCGGGAGTCAAGAGACCCAGTACTTC. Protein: CASSFSGSQETQYF.

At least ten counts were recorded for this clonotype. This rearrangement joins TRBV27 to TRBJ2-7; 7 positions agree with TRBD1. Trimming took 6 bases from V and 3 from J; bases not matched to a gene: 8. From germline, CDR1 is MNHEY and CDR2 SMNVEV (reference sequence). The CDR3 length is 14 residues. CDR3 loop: CASSHPGDSYEQYF. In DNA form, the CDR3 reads TGTGCCAGCAGCCACCCCGGGGACAGCTACGAGCAGTACTTC.

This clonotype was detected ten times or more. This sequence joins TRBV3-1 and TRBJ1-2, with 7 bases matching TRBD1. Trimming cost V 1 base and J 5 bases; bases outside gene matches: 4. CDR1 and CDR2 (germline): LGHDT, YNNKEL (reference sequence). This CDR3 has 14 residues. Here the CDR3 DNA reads TGTGCCAGCAGCCAAGGACAGGGAGAGTATGGCTACACCTTC. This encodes CASSQGQGEYGYTF.

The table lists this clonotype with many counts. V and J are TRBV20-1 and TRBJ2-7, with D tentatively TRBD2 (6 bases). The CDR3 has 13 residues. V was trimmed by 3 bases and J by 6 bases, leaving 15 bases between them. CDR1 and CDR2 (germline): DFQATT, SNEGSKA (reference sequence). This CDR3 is CSASWGVGAEQYF. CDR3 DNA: TGCAGTGCTAGTTGGGGGGTCGGGGCCGAGCAGTACTTC.

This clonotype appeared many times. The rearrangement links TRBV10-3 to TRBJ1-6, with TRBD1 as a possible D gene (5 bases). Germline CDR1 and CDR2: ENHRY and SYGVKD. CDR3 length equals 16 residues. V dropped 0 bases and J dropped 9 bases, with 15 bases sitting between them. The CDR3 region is CAISESTGQGSSPLHF. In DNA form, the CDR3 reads TGTGCCATCAGTGAGTCGACGGGGCAGGGCTCTTCACCCCTCCACTTT.